These 10 T cell receptor beta chains were all obtained from the same sample, sequenced in a study of T cells in narcolepsy (dated by TCRdb to between 2017 and 2018). The library was made by the immunoSEQ multiplex PCR assay. The clones in this table, taken by TCRdb from immuneACCESS, are in-frame only. Not every clone is retained; where verified, under half of the shortfall comes from an unresolved V gene, and the cause of the rest is unknown. This sample comprises more than 10,000 clones, over 90% of them detected only once. The ten most abundant clones make up around 1.1% of the sample. Sequenced material: CD45RA- memory CD4+ T cells from PBMCs. The label giving this sample's cell subset or site can be read as: memory T cells sorted ex vivo from peripheral blood. The origin of the receptors is a human donor with narcolepsy.

J is TRBJ2-3 and V is TRBV2, with 8 positions matching TRBD2. The CDR3 loop spans 15 amino acids. CDR1 and CDR2 from the germline V gene are SNHLY and FYNNEI. V was clipped by 1 base and J by 5 bases; unmatched bases: 5. The CDR3 reads CASSEVSGDIDTQYF. The CDR3 DNA sequence: TGTGCCAGCAGTGAAGTTAGCGGGGACATAGATACGCAGTATTTT.

J is TRBJ1-2 and V is TRBV19; 8 bases map to TRBD1. This CDR3 contains 14 residues. Germline CDR1 and CDR2: LNHDA and SQIVND (reference sequence). V lost 5 bases to trimming and J lost 7 bases; unmatched junction nucleotides: 9. CDR3 residues: CASSLIGQGGGYTF. CDR3 in DNA: TGTGCCAGTAGTCTCATCGGACAGGGCGGTGGCTACACCTTC.

V and J are TRBV7-2 and TRBJ2-3, with D unresolved. Germline V lookup: CDR1 SGHTA, CDR2 FQGNSA. CDR3 size: 13 residues. V was shortened by 6 bases and J by 3 bases, with 10 bases between the two germline ends. CDR3 DNA: TGTGCCAGCAGAACCCGGCCGACAGATACGCAGTATTTT. Its translation is CASRTRPTDTQYF.

The chain links TRBV14 to TRBJ1-5, with a tentative D call TRBD1 (5 bases). CDR3 length equals 14 residues. CDR1 is SGHDN and CDR2 is FVKESK in the germline V gene. V dropped 1 base and J dropped 7 bases, with 11 bases sitting between them. DNA for the CDR3: TGTGCCAGCAGCCAAGGGGGGTCGAGACAGCCCCAGCATTTT. Amino acid sequence: CASSQGGSRQPQHF. Supplemented by reference TRBV14 and TRBJ1-5, the full variable domain reads EAGVTQFPSHSVIEKGQTVTLRCDPISGHDNLYWYRRVMGKEIKFLLHFVKESKQDESGMPNNRFLAERTGGTYSTLKVQPAELEDSGVYFCASSQGGSRQPQHFGDGTRLSIL.

The rearrangement joins TRBV18 to TRBJ2-1, with D possibly TRBD2 on 5 matching bases. V was clipped by 4 bases and J by 2 bases, with 15 bases between them. The CDR3 is made up of 16 amino acids. Germline CDR1 KGHSH, CDR2 LQKENI. CDR3 residues: CASSLDPGIAYNEQFF. In DNA form, the CDR3 reads TGTGCCAGCTCACTGGATCCGGGAATAGCCTACAATGAGCAGTTCTTC.

The V gene is TRBV7-2, the J gene TRBJ1-2; the D gene is possibly TRBD1 (6 bases). V was trimmed by 5 bases and J by 1 base, leaving 20 bases between them. Germline CDR1 SGHTA, CDR2 FQGNSA. This CDR3 region has 17 residues. For the CDR3, the DNA is TGTGCCAGCAGCGCCCATCGGACAGATACCCTTAACTATGGCTACACCTTC. Its translation: CASSAHRTDTLNYGYTF.

V is TRBV9 and J is TRBJ1-2; 7 bases align to TRBD1. The CDR3 has 13 amino acids. Trimming at V came to 4 bases and at J to 4 bases, leaving 4 bases not matched to a gene. Germline V lookup: CDR1 SGDLS, CDR2 YYNGEE. CDR3 sequence reads: CASSLGGTYGYTF. The CDR3 bases are TGTGCCAGCAGCCTAGGGGGCACCTATGGCTACACCTTC.

The gene calls are TRBV15 and TRBJ1-1; 9 bases are a match to TRBD1. Germline V gives CDR1 LNHNV, CDR2 YYDKDF (reference sequence). The V gene end was trimmed by 0 bases and the J gene end by 2 bases; junction bases not matched to a gene: 10. CDR3 length equals 18 residues. The CDR3 DNA sequence: TGTGCCACCAGCAGAGAATTCCTACCGGGACAGGGAAACACTGAAGCTTTCTTT. Translation: CATSREFLPGQGNTEAFF.

This clone was counted once. V is TRBV5-6 and J is TRBJ1-5; 9 nucleotides agree with TRBD1. With V trimmed by 4 bases and J by 1 base, 6 bases remained unmatched. This CDR3 comprises 16 residues. Germline V gives CDR1 SGHDT, CDR2 YYEEEE. Written as DNA, the CDR3 is TGTGCCAGCAGCCTGGGGACAGGGAGAAGCAATCAGCCCCAGCATTTT. Protein product: CASSLGTGRSNQPQHF.

With respect to this clone: Other DNA sequences in this specimen translate into the identical CDR3. V and J are TRBV20-1 and TRBJ1-1, with D hard to call. Trimming removed 0 bases at V and 4 bases at J, with 3 bases between. This CDR3 spans 11 amino acids. Germline V gene data show CDR1 as DFQATT and CDR2 as SNEGSKA (reference sequence). The CDR3 here is CSARESTEAFF. CDR3 nucleotide sequence: TGCAGTGCTAGAGAGTCCACTGAAGCTTTCTTT.